These T cell receptor beta chains were read from a single sample in a study of control samples from healthy donors and cancer patients. Some clones are missing from TCRdb's copy, which holds only in-frame ones; the method was immunoSEQ multiplex PCR. The table records 90,000 to 120,000 clones, almost 85% of them present only once. Input material: blood. All receptors derive from a man aged 18-30 years in good health. CDR3s include the opening cysteine and the closing phenylalanine or tryptophan. D genes are given only for firm matches. Expanded clones get a size class; other rows say once, few or many, or leave the size out.

>TRBJ1-5|-|-|TRBV10-3
CAISGQDSNQPQHF
TGTGCCATCAGTGGACAGGATAGCAATCAGCCCCAGCATTTT
>TRBJ1-3|-|-|TRBV5-6
CASSLFTAGNTIYF
TGTGCCAGCAGCTTGTTTACGGCGGGAAACACCATATATTTT
>TRBJ1-2|-|-|TRBV4-1
CASSQDRRPNYGYTF
TGCGCCAGCAGCCAAGATCGGCGGCCCAACTATGGCTACACCTTC
>TRBJ1-1|-|-|TRBV4-1
CASSQDGAGMTEAFF
TGCGCCAGCAGCCAAGATGGGGCGGGAATGACTGAAGCTTTCTTT
>TRBJ2-1|-|once|TRBV14
CASSQVGKGKKNEQFF
TGTGCCAGCAGCCAAGTGGGAAAGGGCAAGAAAAATGAGCAGTTCTTC
>TRBJ2-5|TRBD1|-|TRBV7-8
CASSPRQGLRTQYF
TGTGCCAGCAGCCCTAGACAGGGTCTACGGACCCAGTACTTC
>TRBJ2-3|TRBD2|-|TRBV7-6
CASSLEVGGGGTDTQYF
TGTGCCAGCAGCTTAGAAGTTGGCGGGGGAGGTACAGATACGCAGTATTTT
>TRBJ2-2|TRBD2|-|TRBV7-2
CASSEPGLGVGGELFF
TGTGCCAGCAGCGAGCCGGGACTAGGAGTTGGCGGGGAGCTGTTTTTT
>TRBJ2-2|TRBD2|-|TRBV11-2
CASSLSGAGVAGELFF
TGTGCCAGCAGCTTATCCGGCGCGGGGGTGGCCGGGGAGCTGTTTTTT
>TRBJ2-5|TRBD2|-|TRBV24-1
CATSDYGTSGSGTQYF
TGTGCCACCAGTGACTACGGGACTAGCGGGTCGGGTACCCAGTACTTC
>TRBJ2-7|TRBD1|-|TRBV5-1
CASSTQGQGAYEQYF
TGCGCCAGCAGCACCCAGGGACAGGGTGCCTACGAGCAGTACTTC
>TRBJ1-2|-|-|TRBV7-8
CASRSGTSYGYTF
TGTGCCAGCAGGTCCGGGACCTCTTATGGCTACACCTTC
>TRBJ2-5|TRBD1|-|TRBV25-1
CASRDRGLLETQYF
TGTGCCAGCAGGGACAGGGGGCTTTTAGAGACCCAGTACTTC
>TRBJ1-4|TRBD1|-|TRBV11-2
CASSFRQMGQSSSPKKLFF
TGTGCCAGCAGCTTTCGCCAAATGGGACAGTCTTCAAGTCCCAAAAAACTGTTTTTT
>TRBJ1-1|TRBD1|-|TRBV12-5
CASGGTGSRNTEAFF
TGTGCTAGTGGGGGGACAGGGTCGAGGAACACTGAAGCTTTCTTT
>TRBJ1-2|TRBD1|-|TRBV28
CASSSYRGFNGYTF
TGTGCCAGCAGTTCATACAGGGGATTTAATGGCTACACCTTC
>TRBJ1-1|-|-|TRBV5-1
CASSFGDTEAFF
TGCGCCAGCAGCTTTGGGGACACTGAAGCTTTCTTT
>TRBJ2-2|-|few|TRBV5-4
CASSVRRANTGELFF
TGTGCCAGCAGCGTAAGACGGGCGAACACCGGGGAGCTGTTTTTT
>TRBJ2-5|TRBD1|once|TRBV4-1
CASSQGPRTGKLQETQYF
TGCGCCAGCAGCCAAGGGCCCCGGACAGGGAAACTCCAAGAGACCCAGTACTTC
>TRBJ1-5|-|-|TRBV5-5
CASSPLRDEQPQHF
TGTGCCAGCAGCCCACTGCGGGATGAGCAGCCCCAGCATTTT
>TRBJ1-4|-|-|TRBV7-6
CASSRRGGSTNEKLFF
TGTGCCAGCAGCAGGCGGGGGGGTTCTACTAATGAAAAACTGTTTTTT
>TRBJ1-6|-|-|TRBV30
CAWSSEEINSPLHF
TGTGCCTGGAGTTCCGAAGAGATAAATTCACCCCTCCACTTT
>TRBJ2-1|TRBD1|-|TRBV6-2/TRBV6-3
CASSPGGRLGFF
TGTGCCAGCAGTCCAGGGGGCCGTCTGGGGTTCTTC
>TRBJ2-3|TRBD1|-|TRBV24-1
CATSDPRQGWDTQYF
TGTGCCACCAGTGATCCCCGACAGGGGTGGGATACGCAGTATTTT
>TRBJ1-1|-|-|TRBV9
CASSVESGNTEAFF
TGTGCCAGCAGCGTAGAGTCAGGGAACACTGAAGCTTTCTTT
>TRBJ2-7|-|-|TRBV11-2
CASGRQRGYEQYF
TGTGCCAGCGGGAGACAGAGGGGCTACGAGCAGTACTTC